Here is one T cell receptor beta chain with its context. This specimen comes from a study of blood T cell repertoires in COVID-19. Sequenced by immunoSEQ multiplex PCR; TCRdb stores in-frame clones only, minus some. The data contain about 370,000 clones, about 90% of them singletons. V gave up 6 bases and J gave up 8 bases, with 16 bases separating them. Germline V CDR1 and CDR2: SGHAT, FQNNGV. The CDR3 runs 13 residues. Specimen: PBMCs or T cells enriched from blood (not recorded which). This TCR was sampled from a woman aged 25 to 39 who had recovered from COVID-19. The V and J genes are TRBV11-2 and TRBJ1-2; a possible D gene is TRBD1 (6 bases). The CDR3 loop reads CASRRARGIGYTF. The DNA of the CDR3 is TGTGCCAGCAGGCGGGCCAGGGGTATAGGCTACACCTTC.